This T cell receptor beta chain was identified in a study of T cell responses to AZD1222 COVID-19 vaccine. Germline-derived CDR1 and CDR2 are MNHEY and SVGAGI. V lost 0 bases and J lost 10, with 7 bases in between. The CDR3 runs to 13 residues. The data were produced by immunoSEQ multiplex PCR, yet TCRdb's version contains in-frame clones alone and is incomplete. Of about 170,000 clones in the sample, 93% were seen once. The sample holds a few counts of this clone. The chain carries TRBV6-5 and TRBJ1-6; the D is unclear. The receptor comes from an adult in good health. The starting material was peripheral blood, obtained on day 0 of AZD1222 vaccination. CDR3 region: CASSYSISSPLHF. The CDR3 nucleotides read TGTGCCAGCAGTTACTCGATTTCCTCACCCCTCCACTTT.